Detailed here is one TCR beta chain. Antigen specificity is unknown. Genomic DNA in an amount of around 2.2 micrograms was extracted from cryopreserved PBMCs and used for the preparation of TCR beta libraries. The data were obtained in a study of cytotoxic CD8 clonotypes in ibrutinib-treated CLL. Study summary: Following treatment for a median roughly 12 months, range 6 to 36, response samples were then taken.

Repertoires were generated with immunoSEQ multiplex PCR, while TCRdb's copy carries only in-frame clones and drops some. The table records roughly 300,000 clones, roughly three quarters of them present only once. This CDR3 contains 16 residues. Germline CDR1 reads MDHEN; CDR2 reads SYDVKM. With 4 bases removed from V and 0 bases from J, the gap between germline ends came to 15 bases. The study, taken as a whole, reports: Sustained-remission patients were sampled at different times than progressing patients were. Higher clonality was seen at ibrutinib response and a return toward baseline at progression.

The sample in question was PBMCs, obtained at disease progression, from a patient treated with ibrutinib. The TCR originated in a human donor with chronic lymphocytic leukemia. The genes are TRBV28 and TRBJ1-1; D ambiguous. The CDR3 protein is CASSSGEGRLNTEAFF. The CDR3 DNA sequence: TGTGCCAGCAGTTCCGGGGAGGGTCGATTGAACACTGAAGCTTTCTTT.